This T cell receptor (beta chain) was observed in a study of Ad26.COV2.S vaccination and SARS-CoV-2 variants. Overall study: Ad26.COV2.S given intramuscularly, once or twice 56 days apart.

General study points: Quantification of TCR breadth and depth may have yielded underestimates of total T cell responses. Those who received vaccine or placebo ended up with similar non-spike TCR breadth.

The CDR3 runs to 15 residues. After removal of 8 bases from V and 7 bases from J, the junction contained 10 bases not matched to a gene. Germline V gives CDR1 LGHDT, CDR2 YNNKEL (reference sequence). A word on this clone: The target antigen is unknown.

Libraries were prepared by immunoSEQ multiplex PCR; TCRdb keeps only in-frame clonotypes and omits some of them. Of 250,000 to 300,000 clones listed, around 87% were seen once; the top ten hold 3% to 4%. As to treatment: over 15 received Ad26.COV2.S at low or high dose, single or two shots; 5 received placebo; per-sample allocation not given. Day 63 following the first vaccine or placebo injection was when the samples were taken. The receptor's source is a person aged 18-60 years who received the Ad26.COV2.S COVID-19 vaccine or a placebo. The chain combines TRBV3-1 (or the pseudogene TRBV3-2) with TRBJ1-4; the match to TRBD1 covers 10 bases. The input for sequencing was peripheral blood, taken in a trial of Ad26.COV2.S vaccine versus placebo. This CDR3 reads CASSPDRDRGEKLFF. In DNA form, the CDR3 reads TGTGCCAGCTCCCCCGACCGGGACAGGGGTGAAAAACTGTTTTTT.